The clone carrying this TCR beta chain was observed many times. Genomic DNA, the template, was used for profiling of the TCR beta VDJ and CDR3. TCRdb reprocessed the reads with MiXCR, giving one entry per CDR3 protein. This table holds approximately 270,000 distinct CDR3 sequences, roughly three fifths found once. This entry is derived from a study of CD8+CD57+ T cells in acquired aplastic anemia. The origin of this receptor is a human donor with severe aplastic anemia or a healthy control (not recorded which). Sequencing was done on a sample of sorted CD4+, CD8+, or CD8+CD57+ T cells (not recorded which) from PBMCs.

The CDR3 coding sequence is TGTGCCAGCACCTCCGGCCGGGACAGGGGAGCTTTCTTT. This encodes CASTSGRDRGAFF. The genes are TRBV25-1 and TRBJ1-1; 10 bases match TRBD1. Per germline, CDR1 MGHDK and CDR2 SYGVNS. V lost 7 bases, J lost 10 bases, and 9 bases stayed unmatched. The length of the CDR3 is 13 residues.